What follows is one TCR beta chain and its context. This sample is drawn from a study of blood T cells in healthy people across ages. Then a second PCR, running roughly 6 to 12 cycles, was carried out with a sample-barcoded 5' primer and a J-beta primer mix. TCRdb independently ran MiXCR on the 5' RACE reads; one entry per CDR3 protein. The sample records some 900,000 distinct CDR3 sequences, around 49% being singletons. V was shortened by 1 base and J by 3 bases, with 12 bases between the two germline ends. The CDR3 covers 16 residues. Germline V lookup: CDR1 LGHDT, CDR2 YNNKEL (reference sequence). Material: blood. This chain connects TRBV3-1 to TRBJ2-2; D might be TRBD2 (6 bases). This TCR derives from a man aged 25-40 years in good health. The CDR3 sequence is CASSQVTGGYTGELFF. DNA of the CDR3: TGTGCCAGCAGCCAAGTTACCGGGGGTTACACCGGGGAGCTGTTTTTT.